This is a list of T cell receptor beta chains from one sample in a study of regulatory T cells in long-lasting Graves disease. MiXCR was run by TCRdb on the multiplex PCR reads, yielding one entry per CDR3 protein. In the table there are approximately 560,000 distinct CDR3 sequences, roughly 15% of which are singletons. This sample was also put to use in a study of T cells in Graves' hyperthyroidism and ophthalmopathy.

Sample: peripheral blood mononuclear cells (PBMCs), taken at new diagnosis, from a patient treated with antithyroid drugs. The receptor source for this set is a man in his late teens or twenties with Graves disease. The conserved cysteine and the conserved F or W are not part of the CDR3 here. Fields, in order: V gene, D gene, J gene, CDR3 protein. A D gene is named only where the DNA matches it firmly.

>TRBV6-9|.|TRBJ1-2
ASSYSWYGGYT
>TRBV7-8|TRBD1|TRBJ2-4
ASSLAEDRGNIQY
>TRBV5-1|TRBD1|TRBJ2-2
ASSIGQGNTGELF
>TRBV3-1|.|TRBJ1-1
ASSQGTREAF
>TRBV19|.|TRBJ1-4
ASQWRDEKLF
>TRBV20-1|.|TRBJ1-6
SARSGPLGYNSPLH
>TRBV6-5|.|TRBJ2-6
ASSYGSFSGANVLT
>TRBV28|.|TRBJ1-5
ASSLGTQQPQH
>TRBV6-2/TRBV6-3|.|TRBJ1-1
ASSSGIDTEAF
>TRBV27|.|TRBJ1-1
ASSLDTGYTEAF
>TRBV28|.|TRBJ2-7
ASSLPRGSLSYEQY
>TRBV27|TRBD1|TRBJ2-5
ASSLLGTGGAETQY
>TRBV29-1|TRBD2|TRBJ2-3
SVRTSGSQADMQY
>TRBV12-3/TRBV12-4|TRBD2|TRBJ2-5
ASSLIELAGQETQY
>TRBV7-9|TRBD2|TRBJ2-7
ASSHQRGRSEQY
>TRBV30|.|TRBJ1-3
ASSVWRSSGNTIY
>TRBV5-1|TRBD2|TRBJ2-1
ASSRLAGATYNEQF
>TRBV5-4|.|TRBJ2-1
ASSLRGTDPYNEQF
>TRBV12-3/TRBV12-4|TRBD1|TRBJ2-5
ASSQPGGRETQY
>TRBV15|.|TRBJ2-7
ATSISGVVAVYEQY
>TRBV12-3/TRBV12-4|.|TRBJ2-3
ASSAQRVTDTQY
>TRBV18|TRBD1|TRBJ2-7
ASSPPGQGPEQY
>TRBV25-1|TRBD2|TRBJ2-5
ASSGVGAGGETQY